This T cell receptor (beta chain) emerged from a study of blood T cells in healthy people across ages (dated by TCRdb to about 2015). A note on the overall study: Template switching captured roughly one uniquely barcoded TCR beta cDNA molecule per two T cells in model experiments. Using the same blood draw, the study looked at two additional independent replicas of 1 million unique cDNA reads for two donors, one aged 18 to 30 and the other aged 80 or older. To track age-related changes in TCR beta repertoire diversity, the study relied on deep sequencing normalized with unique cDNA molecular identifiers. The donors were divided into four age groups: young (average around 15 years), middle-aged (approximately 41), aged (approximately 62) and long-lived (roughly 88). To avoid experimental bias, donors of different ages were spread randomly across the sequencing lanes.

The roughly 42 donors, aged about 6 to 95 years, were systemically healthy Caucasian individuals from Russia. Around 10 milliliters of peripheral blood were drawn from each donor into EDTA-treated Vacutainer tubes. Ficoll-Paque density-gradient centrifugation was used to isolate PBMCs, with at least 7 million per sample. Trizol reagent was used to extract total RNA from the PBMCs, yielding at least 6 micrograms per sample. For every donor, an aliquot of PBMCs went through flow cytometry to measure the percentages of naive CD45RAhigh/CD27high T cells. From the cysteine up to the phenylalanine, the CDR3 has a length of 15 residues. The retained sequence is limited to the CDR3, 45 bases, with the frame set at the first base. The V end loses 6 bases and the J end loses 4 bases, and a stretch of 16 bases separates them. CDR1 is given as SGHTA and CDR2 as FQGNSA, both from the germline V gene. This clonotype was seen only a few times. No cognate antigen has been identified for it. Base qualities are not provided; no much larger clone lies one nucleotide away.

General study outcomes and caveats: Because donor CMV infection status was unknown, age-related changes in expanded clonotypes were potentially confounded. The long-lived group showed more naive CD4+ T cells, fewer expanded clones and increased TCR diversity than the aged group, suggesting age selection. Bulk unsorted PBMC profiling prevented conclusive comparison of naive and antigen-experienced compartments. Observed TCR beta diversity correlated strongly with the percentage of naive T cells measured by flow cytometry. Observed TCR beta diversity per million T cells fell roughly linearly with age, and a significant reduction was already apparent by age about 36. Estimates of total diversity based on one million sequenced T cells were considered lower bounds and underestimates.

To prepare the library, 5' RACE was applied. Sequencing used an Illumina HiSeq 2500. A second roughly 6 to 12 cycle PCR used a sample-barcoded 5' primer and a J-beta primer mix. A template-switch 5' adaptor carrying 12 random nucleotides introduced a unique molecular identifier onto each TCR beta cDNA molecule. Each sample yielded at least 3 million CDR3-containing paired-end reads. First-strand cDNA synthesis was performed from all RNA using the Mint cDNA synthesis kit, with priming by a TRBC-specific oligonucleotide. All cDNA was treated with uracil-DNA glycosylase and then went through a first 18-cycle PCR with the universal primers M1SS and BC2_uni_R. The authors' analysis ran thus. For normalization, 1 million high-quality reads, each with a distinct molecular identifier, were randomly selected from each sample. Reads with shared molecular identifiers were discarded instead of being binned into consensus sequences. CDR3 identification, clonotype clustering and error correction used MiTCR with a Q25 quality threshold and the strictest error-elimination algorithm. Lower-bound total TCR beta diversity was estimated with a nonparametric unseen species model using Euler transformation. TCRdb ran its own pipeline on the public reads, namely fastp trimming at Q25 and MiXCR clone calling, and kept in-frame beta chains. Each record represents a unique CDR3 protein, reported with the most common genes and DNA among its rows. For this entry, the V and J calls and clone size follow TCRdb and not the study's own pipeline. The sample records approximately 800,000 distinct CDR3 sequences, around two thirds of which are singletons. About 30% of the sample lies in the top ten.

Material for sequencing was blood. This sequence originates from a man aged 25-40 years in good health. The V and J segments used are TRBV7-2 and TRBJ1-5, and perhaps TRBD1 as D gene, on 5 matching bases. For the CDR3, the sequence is CASRLTRGENQPQHF. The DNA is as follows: TGTGCCAGCAGGCTAACCCGGGGGGAGAATCAGCCCCAGCATTTT.